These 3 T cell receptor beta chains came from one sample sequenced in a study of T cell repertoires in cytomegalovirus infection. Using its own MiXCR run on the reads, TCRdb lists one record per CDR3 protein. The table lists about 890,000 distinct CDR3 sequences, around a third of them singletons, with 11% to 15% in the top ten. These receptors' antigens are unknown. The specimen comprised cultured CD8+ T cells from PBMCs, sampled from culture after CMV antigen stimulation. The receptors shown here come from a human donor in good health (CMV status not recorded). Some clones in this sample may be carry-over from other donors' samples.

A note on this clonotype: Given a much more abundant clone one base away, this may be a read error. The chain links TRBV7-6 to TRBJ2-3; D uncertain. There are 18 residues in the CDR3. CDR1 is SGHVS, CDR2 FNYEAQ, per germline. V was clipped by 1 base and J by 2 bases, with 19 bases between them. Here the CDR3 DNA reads TGTGCCAGCAGCTTAGAGGGCGGTTTGAATGCCGTCACAGATACGCAGTATTTT. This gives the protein CASSLEGGLNAVTDTQYF.

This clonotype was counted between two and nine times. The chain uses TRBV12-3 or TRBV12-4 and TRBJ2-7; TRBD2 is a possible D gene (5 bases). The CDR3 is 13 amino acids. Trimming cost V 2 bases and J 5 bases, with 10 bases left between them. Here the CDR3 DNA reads TGTGCCAGCAGTTTATCGGGATCCGACGAGCAGTACGTC. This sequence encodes CASSLSGSDEQYV.

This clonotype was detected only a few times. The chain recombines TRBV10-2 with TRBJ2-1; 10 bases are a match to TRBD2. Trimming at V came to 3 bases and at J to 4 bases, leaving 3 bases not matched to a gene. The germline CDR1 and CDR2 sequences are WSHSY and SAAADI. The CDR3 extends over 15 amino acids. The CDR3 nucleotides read TGCGCCAGCAGTGATTATAGCGGGGGGTACAATGAGCAGTTCTTC. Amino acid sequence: CASSDYSGGYNEQFF.